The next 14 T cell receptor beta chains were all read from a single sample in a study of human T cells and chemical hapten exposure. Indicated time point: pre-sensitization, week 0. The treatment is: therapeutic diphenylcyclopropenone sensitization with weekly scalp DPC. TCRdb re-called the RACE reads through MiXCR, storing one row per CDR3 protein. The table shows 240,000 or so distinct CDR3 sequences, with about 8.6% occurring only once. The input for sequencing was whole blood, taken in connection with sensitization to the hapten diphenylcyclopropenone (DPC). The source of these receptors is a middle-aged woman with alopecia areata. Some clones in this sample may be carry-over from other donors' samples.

CDR3 bases: TGTGCCAGCAGCTTATCGGCAGCCAAAAACATTCAGTACTTC. Amino acid sequence: CASSLSAAKNIQYF. V usage is TRBV7-2 and J usage is TRBJ2-4; D call uncertain. V was cut by 2 bases and J by 0 bases, with 5 bases left in between. Germline V gives CDR1 SGHTA, CDR2 FQGNSA. The CDR3 extends over 14 amino acids.

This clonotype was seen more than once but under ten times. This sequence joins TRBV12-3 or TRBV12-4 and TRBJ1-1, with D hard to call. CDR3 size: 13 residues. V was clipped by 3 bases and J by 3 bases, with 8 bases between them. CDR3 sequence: CASSFRSDTEAFF. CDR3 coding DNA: TGTGCCAGCAGTTTTAGGTCAGACACTGAAGCTTTCTTT.

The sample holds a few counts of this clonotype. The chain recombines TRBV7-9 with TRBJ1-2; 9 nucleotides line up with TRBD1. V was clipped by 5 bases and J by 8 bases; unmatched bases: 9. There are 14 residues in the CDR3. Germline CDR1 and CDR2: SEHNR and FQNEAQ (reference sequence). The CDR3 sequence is CASSRPGQGTGYTF. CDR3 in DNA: TGTGCCAGCAGCCGTCCCGGACAGGGGACAGGCTACACCTTC.

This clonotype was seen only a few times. The CDR3 here is CASSLAPLTDTQYF. The CDR3 DNA sequence: TGTGCCAGCAGCTTAGCCCCCCTCACAGATACGCAGTATTTT. The rearrangement links TRBV7-9 to TRBJ2-3; D remains ambiguous. Germline CDR1 SEHNR, CDR2 FQNEAQ (reference sequence). Trimming took off 0 bases at V and 2 bases at J, with 6 bases between the two ends. The CDR3 has 14 residues.

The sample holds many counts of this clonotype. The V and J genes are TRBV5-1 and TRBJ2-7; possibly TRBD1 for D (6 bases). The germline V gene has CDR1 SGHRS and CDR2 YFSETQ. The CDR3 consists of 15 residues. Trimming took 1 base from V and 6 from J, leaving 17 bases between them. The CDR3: CASSLSGVLGLEQYF. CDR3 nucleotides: TGCGCCAGCAGCTTGTCAGGGGTACTTGGGCTCGAGCAGTACTTC. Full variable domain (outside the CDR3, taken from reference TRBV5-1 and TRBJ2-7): KAGVTQTPRYLIKTRGQQVTLSCSPISGHRSVSWYQQTPGQGLQFLFEYFSETQRNKGNFPGRFSGRQFSNSRSEMNVSTLELGDSALYLCASSLSGVLGLEQYFGPGTRLTVT.

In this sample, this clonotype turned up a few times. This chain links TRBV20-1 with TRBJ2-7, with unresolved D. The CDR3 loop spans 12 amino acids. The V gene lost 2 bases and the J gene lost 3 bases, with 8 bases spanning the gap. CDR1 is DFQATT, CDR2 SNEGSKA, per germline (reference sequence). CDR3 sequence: CSARWEGYEQYF. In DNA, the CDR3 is TGCAGTGCTAGATGGGAAGGCTACGAGCAGTACTTC.

CDR3 loop: CASSRPSVGAYNEQFF. The CDR3 DNA reads TGTGCCAGCAGCCGCCCCTCCGTGGGGGCCTACAATGAGCAGTTCTTC. The chain combines TRBV7-2 with TRBJ2-1; D may match TRBD1 or TRBD2 (5 bases each). The CDR3 totals 16 residues. Germline CDR1 SGHTA, CDR2 FQGNSA. V was cut by 5 bases and J by 2 bases, with 16 bases left in between.

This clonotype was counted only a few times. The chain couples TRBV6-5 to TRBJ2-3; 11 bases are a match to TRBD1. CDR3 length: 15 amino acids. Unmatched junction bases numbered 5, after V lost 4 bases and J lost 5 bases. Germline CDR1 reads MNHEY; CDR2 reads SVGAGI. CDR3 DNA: TGTGCCAGCAGTTGGGGACAGGGGGTTGGAGATACGCAGTATTTT. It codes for CASSWGQGVGDTQYF.

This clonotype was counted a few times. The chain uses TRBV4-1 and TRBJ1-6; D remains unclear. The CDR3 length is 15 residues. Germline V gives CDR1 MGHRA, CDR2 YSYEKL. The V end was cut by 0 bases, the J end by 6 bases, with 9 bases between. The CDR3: CASSQEKGPNSPLHF. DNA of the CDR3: TGCGCCAGCAGCCAAGAAAAGGGCCCTAATTCACCCCTCCACTTT.

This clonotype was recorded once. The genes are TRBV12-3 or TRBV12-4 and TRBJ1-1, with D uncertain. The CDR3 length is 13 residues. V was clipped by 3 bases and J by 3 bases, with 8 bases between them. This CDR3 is CASSFRFYTEAFF. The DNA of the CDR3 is TGTGCCAGCAGTTTTCGGTTTTACACTGAAGCTTTCTTT.

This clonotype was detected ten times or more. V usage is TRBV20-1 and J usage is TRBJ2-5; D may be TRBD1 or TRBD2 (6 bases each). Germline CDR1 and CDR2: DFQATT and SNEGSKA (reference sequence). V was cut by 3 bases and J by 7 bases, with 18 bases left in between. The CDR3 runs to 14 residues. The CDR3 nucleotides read TGCAGTGCTAGGAGGGGGGACATGGGAAGGACCCAGTACTTC. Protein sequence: CSARRGDMGRTQYF.

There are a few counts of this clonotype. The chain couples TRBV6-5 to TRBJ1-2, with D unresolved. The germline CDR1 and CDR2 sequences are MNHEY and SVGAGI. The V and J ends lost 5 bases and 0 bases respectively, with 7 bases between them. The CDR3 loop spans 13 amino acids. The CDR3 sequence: CASSIPANYGYTF. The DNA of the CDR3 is TGTGCCAGCAGTATCCCAGCTAACTATGGCTACACCTTC.

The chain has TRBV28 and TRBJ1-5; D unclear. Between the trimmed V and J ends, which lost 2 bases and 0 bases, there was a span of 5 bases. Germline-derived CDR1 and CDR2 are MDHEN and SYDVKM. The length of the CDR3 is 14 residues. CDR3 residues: CASSLPNSNQPQHF. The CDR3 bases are TGTGCCAGCAGTTTACCGAATAGCAATCAGCCCCAGCATTTT. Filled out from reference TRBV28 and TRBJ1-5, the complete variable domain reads DVKVTQSSRYLVKRTGEKVFLECVQDMDHENMFWYRQDPGLGLRLIYFSYDVKMKEKGDIPEGYSVSREKKERFSLILESASTNQTSMYLCASSLPNSNQPQHFGDGTRLSIL.

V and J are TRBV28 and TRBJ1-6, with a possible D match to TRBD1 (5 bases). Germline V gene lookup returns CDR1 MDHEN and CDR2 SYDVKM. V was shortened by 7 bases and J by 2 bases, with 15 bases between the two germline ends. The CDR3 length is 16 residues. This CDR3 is CASINGGAPYNSPLHF. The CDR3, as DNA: TGTGCCAGCATCAACGGCGGGGCTCCCTATAATTCACCCCTCCACTTT.